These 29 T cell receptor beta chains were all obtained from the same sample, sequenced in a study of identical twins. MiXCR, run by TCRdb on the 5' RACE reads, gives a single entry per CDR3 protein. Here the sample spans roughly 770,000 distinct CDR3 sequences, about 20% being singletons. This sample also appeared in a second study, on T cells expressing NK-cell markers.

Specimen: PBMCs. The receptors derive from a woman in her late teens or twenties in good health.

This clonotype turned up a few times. For the CDR3, the DNA is TGTGCCAGCTCACCACCTCGGGCGGAGACCCAGTACTTC. It is translated as CASSPPRAETQYF. The chain employs TRBV18 and TRBJ2-5, with D uncertain. CDR1 and CDR2 (germline): KGHSH, LQKENI. Trimming removed 0 bases from V and 5 bases from J, with 7 bases in between. CDR3 length equals 13 residues.

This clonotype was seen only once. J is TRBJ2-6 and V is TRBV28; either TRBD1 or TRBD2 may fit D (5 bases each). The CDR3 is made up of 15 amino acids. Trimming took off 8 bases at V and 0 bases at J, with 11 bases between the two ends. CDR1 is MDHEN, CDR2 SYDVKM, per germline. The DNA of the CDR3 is TGTGCCAGCCAGCTGGGGGTCTCTGGGGCCAACGTCCTGACTTTC. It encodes CASQLGVSGANVLTF. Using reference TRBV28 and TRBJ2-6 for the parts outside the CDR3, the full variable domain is DVKVTQSSRYLVKRTGEKVFLECVQDMDHENMFWYRQDPGLGLRLIYFSYDVKMKEKGDIPEGYSVSREKKERFSLILESASTNQTSMYLCASQLGVSGANVLTFGAGSRLTVL.

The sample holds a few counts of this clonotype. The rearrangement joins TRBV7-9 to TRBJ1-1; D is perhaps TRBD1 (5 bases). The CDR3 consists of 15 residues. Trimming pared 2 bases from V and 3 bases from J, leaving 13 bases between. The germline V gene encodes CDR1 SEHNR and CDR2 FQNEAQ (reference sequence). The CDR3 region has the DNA TGTGCCAGCAGCTTACTTCAGGGTGGGGACACTGAAGCTTTCTTT. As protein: CASSLLQGGDTEAFF.

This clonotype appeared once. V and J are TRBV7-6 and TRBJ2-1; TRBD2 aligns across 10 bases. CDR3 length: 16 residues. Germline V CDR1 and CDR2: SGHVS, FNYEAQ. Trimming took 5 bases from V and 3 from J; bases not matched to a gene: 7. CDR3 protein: CASSPRTSGIYNEQFF. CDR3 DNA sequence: TGTGCCAGCAGCCCCCGGACTAGCGGTATCTACAATGAGCAGTTCTTC.

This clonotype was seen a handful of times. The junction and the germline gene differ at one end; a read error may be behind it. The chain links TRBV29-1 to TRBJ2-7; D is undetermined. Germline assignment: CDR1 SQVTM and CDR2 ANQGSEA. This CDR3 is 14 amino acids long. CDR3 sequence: CSFEVTGPRDEQYF. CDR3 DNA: TGCAGCTTTGAGGTAACGGGTCCCCGGGACGAGCAGTACTTC.

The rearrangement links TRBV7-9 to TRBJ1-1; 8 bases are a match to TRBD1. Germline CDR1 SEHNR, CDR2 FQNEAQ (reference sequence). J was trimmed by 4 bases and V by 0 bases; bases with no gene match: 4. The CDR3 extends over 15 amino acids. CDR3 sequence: CASSLATGAVTEAFF. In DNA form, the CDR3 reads TGTGCCAGCAGCTTAGCGACAGGGGCGGTCACTGAAGCTTTCTTT.

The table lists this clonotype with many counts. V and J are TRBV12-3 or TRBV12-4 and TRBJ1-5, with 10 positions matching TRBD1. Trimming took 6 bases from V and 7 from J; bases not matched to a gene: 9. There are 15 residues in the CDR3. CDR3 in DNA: TGTGCCAGCAGACGTGGGACAGGGGATATGCAGCCCCAGCATTTT. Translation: CASRRGTGDMQPQHF.

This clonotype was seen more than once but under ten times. CDR3 residues: CATSSPYTRSSYEQYF. In DNA form, the CDR3 reads TGTGCCACCAGCAGCCCGTACACAAGGAGCTCCTACGAGCAGTACTTC. The genes are TRBV15 and TRBJ2-7; D unresolved. Between the trimmed V and J ends, which lost 3 bases and 0 bases, there was a span of 15 bases. This CDR3 has 16 amino acids. The germline V gene has CDR1 LNHNV and CDR2 YYDKDF (reference sequence). Filled out from reference TRBV15 and TRBJ2-7, the complete variable domain reads DAMVIQNPRYQVTQFGKPVTLSCSQTLNHNVMYWYQQKSSQAPKLLFHYYDKDFNNEADTPDNFQSRRPNTSFCFLDIRSPGLGDTAMYLCATSSPYTRSSYEQYFGPGTRLTVT.

The CDR3: CASSRQEGQPQHF. The CDR3 bases are TGTGCCAGCAGCCGACAGGAAGGTCAGCCCCAGCATTTT. The chain couples TRBV6-1 to TRBJ1-5; a possible D gene is TRBD1 (6 bases). The CDR3 spans 13 residues. The V gene's germline CDR1 is MNHNS and CDR2 SASEGT. The ends were cut back, 6 bases at V and 6 bases at J, with 12 bases in the middle.

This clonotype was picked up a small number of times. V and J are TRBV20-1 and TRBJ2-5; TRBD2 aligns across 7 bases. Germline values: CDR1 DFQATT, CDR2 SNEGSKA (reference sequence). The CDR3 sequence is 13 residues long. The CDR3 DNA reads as TGCTCGGCGGGCGGGCGGGGGAAAGAGACCCAGTACTTC. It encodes CSAGGRGKETQYF.

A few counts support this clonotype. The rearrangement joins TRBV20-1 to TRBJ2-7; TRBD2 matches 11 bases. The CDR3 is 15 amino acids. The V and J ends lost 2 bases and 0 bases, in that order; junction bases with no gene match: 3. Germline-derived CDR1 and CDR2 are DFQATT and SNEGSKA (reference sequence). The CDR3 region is CSARFTSGSSYEQYF. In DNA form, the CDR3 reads TGCAGTGCTAGATTCACTAGCGGGAGCTCCTACGAGCAGTACTTC.

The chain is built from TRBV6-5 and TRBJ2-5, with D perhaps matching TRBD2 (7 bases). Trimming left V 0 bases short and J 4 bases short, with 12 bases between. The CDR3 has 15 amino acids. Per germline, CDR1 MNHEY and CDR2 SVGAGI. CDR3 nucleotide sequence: TGTGCCAGCAGTTACTCGGTACGGGGGGCAGAGACCCAGTACTTC. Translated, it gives CASSYSVRGAETQYF.

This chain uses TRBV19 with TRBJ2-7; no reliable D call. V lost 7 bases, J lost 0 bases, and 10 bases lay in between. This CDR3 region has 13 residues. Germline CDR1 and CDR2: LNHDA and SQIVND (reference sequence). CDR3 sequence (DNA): TGTGCCAGTAATCGGGCCAACTCCTACGAGCAGTACTTC. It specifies CASNRANSYEQYF.

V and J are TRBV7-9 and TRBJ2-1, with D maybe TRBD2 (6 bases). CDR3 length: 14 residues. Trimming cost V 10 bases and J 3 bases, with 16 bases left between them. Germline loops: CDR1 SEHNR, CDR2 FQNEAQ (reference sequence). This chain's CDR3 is CATRETGDYNEQFF. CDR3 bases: TGTGCCACCAGGGAAACGGGAGACTACAATGAGCAGTTCTTC.

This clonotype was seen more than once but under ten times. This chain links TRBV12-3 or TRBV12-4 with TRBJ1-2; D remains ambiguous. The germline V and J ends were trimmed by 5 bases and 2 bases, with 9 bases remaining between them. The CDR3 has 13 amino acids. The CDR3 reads CASSPSSNYGYTF. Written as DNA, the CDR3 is TGTGCCAGCAGTCCCTCCTCCAACTATGGCTACACCTTC.

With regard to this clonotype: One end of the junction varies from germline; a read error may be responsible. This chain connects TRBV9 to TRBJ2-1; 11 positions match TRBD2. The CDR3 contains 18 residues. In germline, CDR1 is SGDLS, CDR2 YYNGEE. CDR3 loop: CAGSESSSGRSSYNEQFF. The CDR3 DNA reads TGTGCCGGCAGCGAGAGCTCTAGCGGGAGGAGCTCCTACAATGAGCAGTTCTTC.

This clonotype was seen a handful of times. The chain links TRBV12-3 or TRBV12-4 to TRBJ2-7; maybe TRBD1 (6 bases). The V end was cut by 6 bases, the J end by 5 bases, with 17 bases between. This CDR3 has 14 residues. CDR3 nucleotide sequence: TGTGCCAGCAGCCCTCGGTCAGGGGTTCACGAGCAGTACTTC. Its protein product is CASSPRSGVHEQYF.

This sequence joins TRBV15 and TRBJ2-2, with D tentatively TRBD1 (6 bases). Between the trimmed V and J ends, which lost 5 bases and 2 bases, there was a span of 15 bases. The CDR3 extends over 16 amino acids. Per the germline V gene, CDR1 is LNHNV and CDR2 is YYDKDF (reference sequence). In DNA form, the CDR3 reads TGTGCCACCAGCTCTGGACAGCCACTTAACACCGGGGAGCTGTTTTTT. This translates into CATSSGQPLNTGELFF.

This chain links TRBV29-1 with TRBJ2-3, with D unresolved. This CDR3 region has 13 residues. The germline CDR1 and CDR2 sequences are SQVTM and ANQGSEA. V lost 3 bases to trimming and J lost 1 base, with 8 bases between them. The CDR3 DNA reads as TGCAGCGTTGACCCCGGAGGCACAGATACGCAGTATTTT. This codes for CSVDPGGTDTQYF.

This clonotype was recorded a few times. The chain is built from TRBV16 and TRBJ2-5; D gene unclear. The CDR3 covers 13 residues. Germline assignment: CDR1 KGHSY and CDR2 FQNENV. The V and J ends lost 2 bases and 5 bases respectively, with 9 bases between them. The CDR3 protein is CASSQRRVETQYF. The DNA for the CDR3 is TGTGCCAGCAGCCAACGAAGGGTCGAGACCCAGTACTTC.

This CDR3 reads CASSERRRAEAFF. The CDR3 DNA reads as TGTGCCAGCAGTGAAAGGAGGCGAGCAGAAGCTTTCTTT. The rearrangement uses TRBV25-1 and TRBJ1-1; D not certain. Per germline, CDR1 MGHDK and CDR2 SYGVNS. The CDR3 is 13 amino acids. Deletions cut 2 bases from V and 8 bases from J, with 12 bases between.

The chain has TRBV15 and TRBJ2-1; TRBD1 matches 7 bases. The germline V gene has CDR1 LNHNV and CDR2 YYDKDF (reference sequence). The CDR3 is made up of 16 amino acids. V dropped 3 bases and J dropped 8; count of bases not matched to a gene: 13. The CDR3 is CATSSSTGQYFHEQFF. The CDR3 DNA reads TGTGCCACCAGCAGTTCGACGGGACAGTATTTCCATGAGCAGTTCTTC.

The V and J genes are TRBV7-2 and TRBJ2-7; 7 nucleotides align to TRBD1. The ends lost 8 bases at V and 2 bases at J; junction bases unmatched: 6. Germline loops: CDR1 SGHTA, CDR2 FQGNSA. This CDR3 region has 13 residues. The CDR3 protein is CASGTAMAYEQYF. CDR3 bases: TGTGCCAGCGGGACAGCCATGGCCTACGAGCAGTACTTC.

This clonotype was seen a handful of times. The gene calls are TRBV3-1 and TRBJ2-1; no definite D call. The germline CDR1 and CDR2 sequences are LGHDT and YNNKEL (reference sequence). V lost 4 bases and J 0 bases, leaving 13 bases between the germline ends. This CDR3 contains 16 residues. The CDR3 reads CASSLRPASSYNEQFF. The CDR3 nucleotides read TGTGCCAGCAGCCTTCGGCCGGCTAGCTCCTACAATGAGCAGTTCTTC.

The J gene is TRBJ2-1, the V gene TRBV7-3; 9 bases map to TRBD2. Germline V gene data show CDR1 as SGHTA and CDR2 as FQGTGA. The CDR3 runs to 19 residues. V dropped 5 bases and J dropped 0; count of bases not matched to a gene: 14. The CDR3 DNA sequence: TGTGCCAGCAGCCCTGGAGGGCTAGCGGGGCTTCGCTCCTACAATGAGCAGTTCTTC. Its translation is CASSPGGLAGLRSYNEQFF.

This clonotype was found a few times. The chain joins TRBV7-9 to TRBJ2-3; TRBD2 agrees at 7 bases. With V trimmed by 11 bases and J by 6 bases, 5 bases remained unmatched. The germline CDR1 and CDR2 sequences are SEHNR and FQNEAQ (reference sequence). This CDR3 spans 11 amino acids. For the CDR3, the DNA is TGTGCCGCGCCGCGGGGGGATACGCAGTATTTT. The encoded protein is CAAPRGDTQYF.

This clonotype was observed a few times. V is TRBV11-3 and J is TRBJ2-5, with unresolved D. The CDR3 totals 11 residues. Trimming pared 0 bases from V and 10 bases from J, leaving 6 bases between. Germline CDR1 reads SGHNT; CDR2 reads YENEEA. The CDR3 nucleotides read TGTGCCAGCAGCTTAGACTGGGGCCAGTACTTC. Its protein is CASSLDWGQYF.

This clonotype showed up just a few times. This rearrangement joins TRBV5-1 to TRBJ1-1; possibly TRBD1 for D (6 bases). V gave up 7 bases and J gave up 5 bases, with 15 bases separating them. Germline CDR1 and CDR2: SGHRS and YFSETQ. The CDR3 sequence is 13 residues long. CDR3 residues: CASRKGGTTEAFF. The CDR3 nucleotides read TGCGCCAGCCGTAAAGGGGGGACGACTGAAGCTTTCTTT. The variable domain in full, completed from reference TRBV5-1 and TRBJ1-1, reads KAGVTQTPRYLIKTRGQQVTLSCSPISGHRSVSWYQQTPGQGLQFLFEYFSETQRNKGNFPGRFSGRQFSNSRSEMNVSTLELGDSALYLCASRKGGTTEAFFGQGTRLTVV.

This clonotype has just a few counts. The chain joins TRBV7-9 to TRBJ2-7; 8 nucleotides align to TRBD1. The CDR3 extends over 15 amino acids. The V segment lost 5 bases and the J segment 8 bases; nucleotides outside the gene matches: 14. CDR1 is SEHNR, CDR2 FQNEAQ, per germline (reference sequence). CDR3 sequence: CASSLWTGSPPKQYF. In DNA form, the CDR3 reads TGTGCCAGCAGCCTATGGACAGGGTCCCCCCCGAAGCAGTACTTC.